Presented here are 5 T cell receptor beta chains from one specimen sequenced in a study of blood T cell repertoires in COVID-19. Libraries were prepared by immunoSEQ multiplex PCR; TCRdb keeps only in-frame clonotypes and omits some of them. The sample gives roughly 480,000 clones, roughly 87% of which show up once; over 0.7% is in the top ten. The sequenced sample consisted of peripheral blood. The receptors were gathered from a man aged 18 to 30 with COVID-19, enrolled during active disease.

The V call is TRBV11-3, the J call TRBJ2-7; 7 bases align to TRBD1. CDR1 is SGHNT and CDR2 is YENEEA in the germline V gene. The CDR3 runs 15 residues. V shed 1 base, J shed 3 bases, and the junction held 6 bases outside the gene matches. The CDR3 DNA reads TGTGCCAGCAGCTTAGCCGGGACAGCCAACTACGAGCAGTACTTC. Translation: CASSLAGTANYEQYF.

The V gene is TRBV10-2, the J gene TRBJ2-7; D gene uncertain. Trimming shortened V by 0 bases and J by 6 bases, and 3 bases separated the two germline ends. The CDR3 covers 11 residues. Germline V gene sequence: CDR1 WSHSY, CDR2 SAAADI. DNA of the CDR3: TGCGCCAGCAGTGAGTCCGGCGAGCAGTACTTC. Its protein product is CASSESGEQYF.

The V call is TRBV29-1, the J call TRBJ2-3; no definite D call. The CDR3 is 13 amino acids. Trimming stripped 4 bases from V and 0 bases from J, with 8 bases between. CDR1 is SQVTM and CDR2 is ANQGSEA in the germline V gene. The CDR3 protein is CSVGFRSTDTQYF. In DNA form, the CDR3 reads TGCAGCGTTGGTTTCAGAAGCACAGATACGCAGTATTTT.

This clone came up once. The chain employs TRBV27 and TRBJ2-2; possibly TRBD1 for D (6 bases). Trimming removed 6 bases from V and 4 bases from J, with 9 bases in between. Germline V gene lookup returns CDR1 MNHEY and CDR2 SMNVEV (reference sequence). The CDR3 extends over 13 amino acids. In DNA, the CDR3 is TGTGCCAGCAGAAACAGGGTCACCGGGGAGCTGTTTTTT. Translation gives CASRNRVTGELFF.

J is TRBJ1-5 and V is TRBV4-1; unclear D gene. The length of the CDR3 is 15 residues. Germline assignment: CDR1 MGHRA and CDR2 YSYEKL. Trimming pared 0 bases from V and 3 bases from J, leaving 9 bases between. CDR3 coding DNA: TGCGCCAGCAGCCAAGATGCGGGTTACAATCAGCCCCAGCATTTT. This sequence encodes CASSQDAGYNQPQHF.